Presented here are 20 T cell receptor beta chains from one specimen sequenced in a study of CD8 T cells in Susac syndrome. Random hexamers primed reverse transcription of about 0.5 to 1 ug RNA. TCRdb recomputed calls from the immunoSEQ multiplex PCR reads with MiXCR, one row per CDR3 protein. The sample has 140,000 or so distinct CDR3 sequences, around 96% seen once. The source material was CD4+ T cells from PBMCs. The receptors derive from a human donor with multiple sclerosis.

The chain employs TRBV15 and TRBJ1-6; D call uncertain. Per germline, CDR1 LNHNV and CDR2 YYDKDF (reference sequence). The CDR3 has 15 amino acids. V lost 5 bases, J lost 7 bases, and 15 bases lay in between. The CDR3 sequence: CATSLPGVPNSPLHF. The CDR3 DNA is TGTGCCACCAGCCTCCCGGGAGTACCCAATTCACCCCTCCACTTT.

The chain carries TRBV20-1 and TRBJ1-4; TRBD1 aligns across 7 bases. The CDR3 has 13 residues. From germline, CDR1 is DFQATT and CDR2 SNEGSKA (reference sequence). Unmatched junction bases numbered 7, after V lost 6 bases and J lost 6 bases. Here the CDR3 reads CSADRDGDEKLFF. CDR3 nucleotide sequence: TGCAGTGCCGACAGGGACGGGGATGAAAAACTGTTTTTT.

The gene calls are TRBV30 and TRBJ1-1; D remains unclear. The CDR3 is made up of 13 amino acids. CDR1 and CDR2 (germline): GTSNPN, SVGIG (reference sequence). The V and J ends lost 0 bases and 5 bases respectively, with 10 bases between them. The CDR3 bases are TGTGCCTGGAGTGTATCAGCAGGAACTGAAGCTTTCTTT. This sequence encodes CAWSVSAGTEAFF.

V and J are TRBV5-6 and TRBJ2-7; D ambiguous. The germline V gene encodes CDR1 SGHDT and CDR2 YYEEEE. V lost 0 bases and J 0 bases, leaving 10 bases between the germline ends. The CDR3 is 15 amino acids. The CDR3 loop is CASSLESRLSYEQYF. DNA of the CDR3: TGTGCCAGCAGCTTGGAGTCCAGGCTCTCCTACGAGCAGTACTTC.

The CDR3 coding sequence is TGCGCCAGCAGCTTGGAACGTGGCCGGGACTACGATTCACCCCTCCACTTT. Protein sequence: CASSLERGRDYDSPLHF. This chain connects TRBV5-1 to TRBJ1-6, with D possibly matching TRBD1 (5 bases). This CDR3 spans 17 amino acids. V was shortened by 0 bases and J by 8 bases, with 18 bases between the two germline ends. Germline V gene data show CDR1 as SGHRS and CDR2 as YFSETQ.

This chain connects TRBV11-2 to TRBJ2-3, with TRBD2 as a possible D gene (6 bases). V was clipped by 1 base and J by 6 bases, with 14 bases between them. This CDR3 has 15 residues. From germline, CDR1 is SGHAT and CDR2 FQNNGV. The CDR3: CASSLGGAPTDTQYF. CDR3 bases: TGTGCCAGCAGCTTAGGCGGGGCCCCCACGGATACGCAGTATTTT.

CDR3 nucleotide sequence: TGCGCCAGCAGCTTGTTATCAATAGCGGGAGCAAAAGAGCAGTTCTTC. This codes for CASSLLSIAGAKEQFF. The chain combines TRBV5-1 with TRBJ2-1, with 9 bases lining up with TRBD2. Germline CDR1 is SGHRS and CDR2 is YFSETQ. V lost 1 base and J lost 10; bases outside the gene matches: 12. This CDR3 has 16 amino acids.

The chain links TRBV5-1 to TRBJ2-5; the match to TRBD2 covers 13 bases. The length of the CDR3 is 18 residues. The germline CDR1 and CDR2 sequences are SGHRS and YFSETQ. J lost 4 bases, V lost 2 bases, and 11 bases had no gene match. The chain's CDR3 is CASSLAGTSGVSGETQYF. The CDR3 coding sequence is TGCGCCAGCAGCTTAGCGGGGACTAGCGGGGTTAGTGGAGAGACCCAGTACTTC.

The V and J genes are TRBV29-1 and TRBJ2-3, with 9 bases that match TRBD1. The CDR3 runs to 13 residues. V trimming: 4 bases; J trimming: 4 bases; junction bases outside the gene matches: 3. CDR1 and CDR2 (germline): SQVTM, ANQGSEA. CDR3 sequence reads: CSVAGQGSDTQYF. CDR3 sequence (DNA): TGCAGCGTTGCGGGACAGGGCTCAGATACGCAGTATTTT.

J is TRBJ2-5 and V is TRBV20-1; D might be TRBD2 (5 bases). V was trimmed by 0 bases and J by 5 bases, leaving 13 bases between them. CDR1 is DFQATT and CDR2 is SNEGSKA in the germline V gene (reference sequence). The CDR3 totals 14 residues. The CDR3 region has the DNA TGCAGTGCTAGAGACCGTGGGAGAGGGGAGACCCAGTACTTC. Protein sequence: CSARDRGRGETQYF.

The gene calls are TRBV3-1 and TRBJ1-1, with 7 bases that match TRBD1. The CDR3 has 13 residues. With V trimmed by 10 bases and J by 4 bases, 9 bases remained unmatched. Germline V gene data show CDR1 as LGHDT and CDR2 as YNNKEL (reference sequence). CDR3 sequence (DNA): TGTGCCACGTGGGAGGGGGCAGGCACTGAAGCTTTCTTT. It translates to CATWEGAGTEAFF.

The V gene is TRBV20-1, the J gene TRBJ2-1, with TRBD2 matching 8 bases. The CDR3 is 14 amino acids. After removal of 7 bases from V and 0 bases from J, the junction contained 5 bases not matched to a gene. Looked up from germline, CDR1 is DFQATT and CDR2 is SNEGSKA (reference sequence). The CDR3 DNA is TGCAGTGTCGAGCGGGAGAGCTCCTACAATGAGCAGTTCTTC. It is translated as CSVERESSYNEQFF.

This clonotype was seen more than once but under ten times. The rearrangement links TRBV6-1 to TRBJ2-7; weak D call: TRBD2 (6 bases). Germline V gene sequence: CDR1 MNHNS, CDR2 SASEGT. Trimming took 7 bases from V and 3 from J, leaving 13 bases between them. The CDR3 is 13 residues long. CDR3 amino acids: CASTPGDGYEQYF. CDR3 coding DNA: TGTGCCAGCACCCCGGGGGACGGCTACGAGCAGTACTTC.

The rearrangement uses TRBV20-1 and TRBJ1-2; weak D call: TRBD1 (5 bases). Per the germline V gene, CDR1 is DFQATT and CDR2 is SNEGSKA (reference sequence). Trimming pared 3 bases from V and 4 bases from J, leaving 18 bases between. The CDR3 has 15 residues. Written as DNA, the CDR3 is TGCAGTGCTAGGGAGGGCCGGGGCTCGGGCTATGGCTACACCTTC. Encoded protein: CSAREGRGSGYGYTF.

V and J are TRBV15 and TRBJ1-1; 7 bases match TRBD1. Germline CDR1 reads LNHNV; CDR2 reads YYDKDF (reference sequence). The junction had 6 bases not matched to a gene; V was cut back by 0 bases and J by 8 bases. The CDR3 has 14 residues. Here the CDR3 DNA reads TGTGCCACCAGCAGAGATTGGGACAGCCCGGAAGCTTTCTTT. Its translation is CATSRDWDSPEAFF. The variable domain in full, with the rest retrieved from reference TRBV15 and TRBJ1-1, is DAMVIQNPRYQVTQFGKPVTLSCSQTLNHNVMYWYQQKSSQAPKLLFHYYDKDFNNEADTPDNFQSRRPNTSFCFLDIRSPGLGDTAMYLCATSRDWDSPEAFFGQGTRLTVV.

The chain recombines TRBV29-1 with TRBJ1-2; 7 positions agree with TRBD1. Germline CDR1 and CDR2: SQVTM and ANQGSEA. CDR3 size: 14 residues. The trim removed 4 bases at V and 3 bases at J, leaving 8 bases unmatched. CDR3 protein: CSVVVTGRDYGYTF. The CDR3 nucleotides are TGCAGCGTTGTTGTGACAGGGCGAGACTATGGCTACACCTTC.

The genes are TRBV20-1 and TRBJ2-7; TRBD1 is a possible D gene (6 bases). Trimming left V 6 bases short and J 2 bases short, with 8 bases between. CDR1 is DFQATT and CDR2 is SNEGSKA in the germline V gene (reference sequence). CDR3 size: 11 residues. The CDR3 loop is CSANRAYEQYF. DNA of the CDR3: TGCAGTGCCAACAGGGCCTACGAGCAGTACTTC.

The chain links TRBV4-1 to TRBJ1-3; D might be TRBD1 (5 bases). Trimming removed 4 bases from V and 0 bases from J, with 16 bases in between. This CDR3 region has 17 residues. Germline CDR1 MGHRA, CDR2 YSYEKL. The CDR3 loop is CASSRAGLILSGNTIYF. The CDR3 DNA sequence: TGCGCCAGCAGCCGTGCGGGACTGATCCTCTCTGGAAACACCATATATTTT.

The rearrangement uses TRBV12-3 or TRBV12-4 and TRBJ1-5; D uncertain. The CDR3 length is 12 residues. Trimming shortened V by 7 bases and J by 4 bases, and 8 bases separated the two germline ends. Here the CDR3 DNA reads TGTGCCAGCAAGACGGGGAATCAGCCCCAGCATTTT. Translated, it gives CASKTGNQPQHF.

The chain joins TRBV9 to TRBJ1-1; D gene unclear. Trimming removed 0 bases at V and 0 bases at J, with 9 bases between. The CDR3 covers 15 residues. CDR1 and CDR2 (germline): SGDLS, YYNGEE. In DNA form, the CDR3 reads TGTGCCAGCAGCGTAGTATCTCAGGTGAACACTGAAGCTTTCTTT. It codes for CASSVVSQVNTEAFF.